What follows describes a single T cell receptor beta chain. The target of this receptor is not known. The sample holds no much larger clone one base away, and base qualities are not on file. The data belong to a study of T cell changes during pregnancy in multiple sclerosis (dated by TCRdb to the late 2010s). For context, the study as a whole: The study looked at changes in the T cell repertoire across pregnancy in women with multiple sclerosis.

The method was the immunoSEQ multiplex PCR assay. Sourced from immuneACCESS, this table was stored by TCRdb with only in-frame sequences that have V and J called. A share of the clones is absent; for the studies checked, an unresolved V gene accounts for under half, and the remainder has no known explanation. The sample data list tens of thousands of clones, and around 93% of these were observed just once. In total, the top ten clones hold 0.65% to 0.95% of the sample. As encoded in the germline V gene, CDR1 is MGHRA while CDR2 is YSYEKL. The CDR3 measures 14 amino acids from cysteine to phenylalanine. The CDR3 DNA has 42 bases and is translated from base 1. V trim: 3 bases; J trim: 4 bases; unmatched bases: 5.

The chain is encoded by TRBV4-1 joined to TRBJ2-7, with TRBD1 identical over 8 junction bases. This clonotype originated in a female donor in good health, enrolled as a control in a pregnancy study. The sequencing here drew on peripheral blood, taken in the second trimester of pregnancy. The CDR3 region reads CASSHPGGLYEQYF. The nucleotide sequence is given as TGCGCCAGCAGCCATCCAGGGGGCTTATACGAGCAGTACTTC.